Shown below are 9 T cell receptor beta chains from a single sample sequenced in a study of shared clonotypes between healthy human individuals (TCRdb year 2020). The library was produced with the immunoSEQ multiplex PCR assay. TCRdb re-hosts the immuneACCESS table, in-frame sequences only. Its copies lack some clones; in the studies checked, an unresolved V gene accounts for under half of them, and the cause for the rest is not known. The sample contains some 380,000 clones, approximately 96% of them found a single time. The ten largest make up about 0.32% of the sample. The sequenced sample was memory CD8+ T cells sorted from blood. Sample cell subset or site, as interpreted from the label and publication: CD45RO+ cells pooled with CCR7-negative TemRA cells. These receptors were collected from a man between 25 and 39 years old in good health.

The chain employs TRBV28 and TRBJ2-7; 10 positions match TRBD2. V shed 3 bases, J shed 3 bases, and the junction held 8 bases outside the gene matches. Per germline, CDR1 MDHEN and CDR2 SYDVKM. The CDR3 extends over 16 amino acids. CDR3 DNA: TGTGCCAGCAGTTTCCCTAGCGGGAGTTATGACTACGAGCAGTACTTC. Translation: CASSFPSGSYDYEQYF.

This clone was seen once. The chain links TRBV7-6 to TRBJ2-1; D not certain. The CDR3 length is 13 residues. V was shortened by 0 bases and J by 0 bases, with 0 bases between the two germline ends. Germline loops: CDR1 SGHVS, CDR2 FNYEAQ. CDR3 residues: CASSLASYNEQFF. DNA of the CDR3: TGTGCCAGCAGCTTAGCCTCCTACAATGAGCAGTTCTTC.

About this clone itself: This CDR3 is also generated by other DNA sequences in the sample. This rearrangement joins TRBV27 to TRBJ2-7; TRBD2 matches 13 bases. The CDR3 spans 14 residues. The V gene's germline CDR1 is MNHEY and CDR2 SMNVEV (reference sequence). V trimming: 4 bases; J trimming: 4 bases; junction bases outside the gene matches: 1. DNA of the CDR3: TGTGCCAGCAGTTGGACTAGCGGGAGTTACGAGCAGTACTTC. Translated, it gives CASSWTSGSYEQYF.

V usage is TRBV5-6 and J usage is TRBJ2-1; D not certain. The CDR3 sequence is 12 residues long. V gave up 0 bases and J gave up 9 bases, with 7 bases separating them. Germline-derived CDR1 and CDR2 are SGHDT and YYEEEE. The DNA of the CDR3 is TGTGCCAGCAGCTTGGGGTGGGTTGAGCAGTTCTTC. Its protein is CASSLGWVEQFF.

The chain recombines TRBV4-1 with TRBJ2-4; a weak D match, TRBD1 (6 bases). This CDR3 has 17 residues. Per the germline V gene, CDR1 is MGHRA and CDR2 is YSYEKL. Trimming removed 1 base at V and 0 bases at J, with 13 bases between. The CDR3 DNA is TGCGCCAGCAGCCAAGTCGGATCCAGGGGAGCCAAAAACATTCAGTACTTC. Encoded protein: CASSQVGSRGAKNIQYF.

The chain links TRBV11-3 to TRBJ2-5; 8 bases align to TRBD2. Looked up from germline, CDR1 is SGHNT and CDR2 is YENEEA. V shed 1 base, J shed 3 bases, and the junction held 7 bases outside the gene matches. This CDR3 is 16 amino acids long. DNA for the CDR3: TGTGCCAGCAGCTTAGGTGGGGATAGCGGGGAAGAGACCCAGTACTTC. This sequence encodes CASSLGGDSGEETQYF.

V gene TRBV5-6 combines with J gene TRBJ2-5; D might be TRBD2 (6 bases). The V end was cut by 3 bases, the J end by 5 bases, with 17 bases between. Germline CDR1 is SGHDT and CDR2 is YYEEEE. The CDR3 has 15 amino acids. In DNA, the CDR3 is TGTGCCAGCAGCTGGGGACTCCCGCTGGGCGAGACCCAGTACTTC. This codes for CASSWGLPLGETQYF.

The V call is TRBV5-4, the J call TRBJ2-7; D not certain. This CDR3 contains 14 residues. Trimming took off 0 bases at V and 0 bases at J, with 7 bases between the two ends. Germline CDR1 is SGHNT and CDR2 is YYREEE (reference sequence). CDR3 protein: CASSLAESSYEQYF. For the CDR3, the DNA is TGTGCCAGCAGCTTGGCGGAAAGCTCCTACGAGCAGTACTTC. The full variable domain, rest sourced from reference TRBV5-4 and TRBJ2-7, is ETGVTQSPTHLIKTRGQQVTLRCSSQSGHNTVSWYQQALGQGPQFIFQYYREEENGRGNFPPRFSGLQFPNYSSELNVNALELDDSALYLCASSLAESSYEQYFGPGTRLTVT.

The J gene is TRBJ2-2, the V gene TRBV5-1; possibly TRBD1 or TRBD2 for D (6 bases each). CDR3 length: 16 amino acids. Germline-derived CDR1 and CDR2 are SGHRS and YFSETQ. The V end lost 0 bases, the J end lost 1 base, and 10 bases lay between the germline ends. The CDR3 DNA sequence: TGCGCCAGCAGCTTGGAGGGGGGCCGGAACACCGGGGAGCTGTTTTTT. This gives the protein CASSLEGGRNTGELFF. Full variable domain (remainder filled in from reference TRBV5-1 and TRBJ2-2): KAGVTQTPRYLIKTRGQQVTLSCSPISGHRSVSWYQQTPGQGLQFLFEYFSETQRNKGNFPGRFSGRQFSNSRSEMNVSTLELGDSALYLCASSLEGGRNTGELFFGEGSRLTVL.